This TCR beta chain derives from a study of blood T cell repertoires in COVID-19. For the study at large: Some COVID-19 samples were acute and others convalescent; all came from the United States, Italy and Spain.

Authors' methods: Nucleated cell number was recorded as an estimate derived from reference gene primer amplification. Clones were read by immunoSEQ multiplex PCR, and TCRdb kept only the in-frame ones, dropping some. From that table come the V and J calls and clone size; the DNA was used to work out D and trimming. The profile shows some 180,000 clones, less than 80% of them singletons. Trimming removed 3 bases from V and 6 bases from J, with 17 bases in between. The V gene's germline CDR1 is SGHRS and CDR2 YFSETQ. The CDR3 runs to 15 residues. The TCR comes from a man aged 45-65 years who had recovered from COVID-19. This chain links TRBV5-1 with TRBJ2-3; maybe TRBD1 (6 bases). Sequenced sample: peripheral blood. This chain's CDR3 is CASSWGRIRTDTQYF. The CDR3 nucleotides are TGCGCCAGCAGCTGGGGGCGGATTAGAACGGATACGCAGTATTTT.